What follows describes a single T cell receptor beta chain. There is no known antigen for this receptor. Base qualities are missing; no much larger clone stands one base away. Donors were healthy HIV-negative adults with no recently reported acute infections or vaccinations. Every donor was a Caucasian adult living in Nashville, Tennessee, USA. CD4+ T cells were enriched through magnetic negative selection, after which naive cells were positively selected on CD45RA and the remaining negative fraction served as the memory subset. Blood was obtained by leukapheresis, after which PBMCs were separated by Ficoll-Histopaque density gradient centrifugation and cryopreserved in liquid nitrogen vapor phase. Analytical flow cytometry was used to check the purity and quantity of every magnetically sorted T cell population. Genomic DNA was isolated from each sorted fraction and quantified by UV absorbance on a Nanodrop 2000c.

The sample belongs to a study of shared clonotypes between healthy human individuals (dated by TCRdb to between 2020 and 2021). Regarding the study in general: A couple of women and a few men aged 18 to 49 years were included in the cohort. For each donor, CD4 naive and CD4 memory were each run on three plates, CD8 naive on two plates, and CD8 memory on one plate. The study deeply sequenced blood TCR repertoires of about five healthy adults to estimate repertoire size and the extent of clonotype sharing between individuals. Libraries were prepared and TCR repertoires were sequenced by different laboratories using diverse techniques, in order to increase sequencing depth and limit assay-specific biases. Per donor, leukapheresis produced somewhere between about 0.94 and 9.5 billion PBMCs. Overall study outcomes, separate from this receptor: Pairwise subsampling led to the expectation that sequencing depth would affect the degree of clonotype sharing among donors. The small number of donors limited the genetic and exposure-history diversity represented. Estimated clonotype richness was generally larger for naive than for memory subsets. Clonotypes shared by all four sorted-subset donors showed higher generation probabilities than non-shared clonotypes. Even with the large sequencing depth, rarefaction of the sorted-subset datasets indicated that sequencing was incomplete. Only blood was sampled, and tissue TCR repertoires likely differ from those in blood. When a handful of donors were compared, the shared fraction of clonotypes was about 5% for naive CD4, about 4% for naive CD8, about 2.4% for memory CD4, and 0.4% for memory CD8.

TCR CDR3 regions were amplified from genomic DNA by multiplex PCR using the deep immunoSEQ assay. Extracted genomic DNA from each cell subset was distributed evenly across all wells of several immunoSEQ 96-well plates, and each plate was treated as a replicate. For sorted subsets, approximately 0.2 ug of genomic DNA, equivalent to around 31,000 T cell genomes, went into each replicate PCR. Purified libraries were measured with a Qubit 3.0 fluorometer, size-checked on a Bioanalyzer 2100, and measured again with the KAPA Library Quantification kit. Every immunoSEQ 96-well plate was sequenced on a dedicated single-read 150-cycle Illumina NextSeq 550 flow cell. As for the authors' bioinformatics: Because the immunoSEQ output included only junctional sequences and no quality scores, the filtering could not be the same as the filtering used for full-length reads. To assign V/J genes and CDR3, sequences were annotated against IMGT germline references using PyIR, a Python wrapper for IgBLAST v1.9. Reads were filtered out if the reads had weak V/J assignments (E-value above 1e-6), no CDR3, stop codons, out-of-frame junctions, or ambiguous translated residues. V3J clonotypes were defined as sequences sharing an identical inferred V gene, J gene, and CDR3 amino acid sequence. To compute the percentage overlap between repertoires, the number of shared unique clonotypes was divided by the size of the smaller repertoire. Three approaches were used to assess repertoire richness: RTK rarefaction, the Chao1 estimator, and Recon v2.1 estimates of unobserved clonotypes. OLGA was used to compute generation probabilities for all TCRbeta clonotypes that the gDNA method yielded from a handful of donors. TCRdb mirrors the immuneACCESS table, restricted to in-frame sequences. Some clones are absent from its copies; in checked studies, under half trace to an unresolved V gene, and the reason for the others is unknown. Clone size and V and J calls were adopted from that table, with D and trimming inferred from the DNA. Counted in this sample were around 1,000,000 clones; about 80% of them appeared once. Of the sample, 0.7% to 0.95% is held by the ten largest clones.

The CDR3 spans 16 residues, from the cysteine through the phenylalanine. The read is trimmed to its CDR3 DNA, 48 bases read in frame from base 1. For this chain, trimming is 8 bases at the V end and 5 bases at the J end, and the number of junction bases without a gene match is 15. CDR1 is given as MDHEN and CDR2 as SYDVKM, both from the germline V gene. The sequenced sample consisted of memory CD4+ T cells from PBMCs. The sample's cell subset or site label is to be understood as: CD45RA-negative fraction. This chain is built from TRBV28 and TRBJ2-7; 10 bases in the junction line up with TRBD2. The clonotype comes from a man aged 18 to 29 in good health. Some clones in this sample may be carry-over from other donors' samples. The nucleotide sequence reads as follows: TGTGCCAGCCGACCATGGGGGGCTAGCGGGAGCGACGAGCAGTACTTC. It encodes CASRPWGASGSDEQYF.